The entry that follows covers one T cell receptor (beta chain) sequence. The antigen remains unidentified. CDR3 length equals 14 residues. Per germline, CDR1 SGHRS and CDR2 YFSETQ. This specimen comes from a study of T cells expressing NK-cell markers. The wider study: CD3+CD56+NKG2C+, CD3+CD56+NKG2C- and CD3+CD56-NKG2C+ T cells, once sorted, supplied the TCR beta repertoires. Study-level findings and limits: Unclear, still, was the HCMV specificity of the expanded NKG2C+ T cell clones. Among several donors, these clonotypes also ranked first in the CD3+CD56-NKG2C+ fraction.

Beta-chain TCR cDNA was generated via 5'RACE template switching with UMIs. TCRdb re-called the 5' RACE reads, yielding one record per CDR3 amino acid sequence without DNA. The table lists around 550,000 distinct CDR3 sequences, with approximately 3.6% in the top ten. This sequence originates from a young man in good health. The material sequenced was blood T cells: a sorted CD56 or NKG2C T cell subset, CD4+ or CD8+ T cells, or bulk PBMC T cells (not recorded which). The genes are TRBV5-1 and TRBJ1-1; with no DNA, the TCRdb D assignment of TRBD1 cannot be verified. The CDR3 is CASSRGGGGTEAFF.